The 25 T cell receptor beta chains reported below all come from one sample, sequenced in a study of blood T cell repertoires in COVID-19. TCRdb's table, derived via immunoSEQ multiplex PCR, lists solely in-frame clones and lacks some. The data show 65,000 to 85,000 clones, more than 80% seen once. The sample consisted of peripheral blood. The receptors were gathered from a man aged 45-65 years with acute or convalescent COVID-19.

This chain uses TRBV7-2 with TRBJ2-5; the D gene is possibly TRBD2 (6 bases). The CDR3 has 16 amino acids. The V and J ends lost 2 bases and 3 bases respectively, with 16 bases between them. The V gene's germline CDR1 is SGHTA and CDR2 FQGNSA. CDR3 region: CASSLRPAGTEETQYF. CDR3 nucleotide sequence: TGTGCCAGCAGCTTAAGGCCAGCGGGTACTGAAGAGACCCAGTACTTC.

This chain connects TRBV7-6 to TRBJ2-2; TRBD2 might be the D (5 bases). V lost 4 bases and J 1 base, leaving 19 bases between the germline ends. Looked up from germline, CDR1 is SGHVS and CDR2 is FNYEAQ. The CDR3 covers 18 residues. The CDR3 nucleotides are TGTGCCAGCAGCTCCAACCCCCTCGGGGTGGGGAACACCGGGGAGCTGTTTTTT. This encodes CASSSNPLGVGNTGELFF.

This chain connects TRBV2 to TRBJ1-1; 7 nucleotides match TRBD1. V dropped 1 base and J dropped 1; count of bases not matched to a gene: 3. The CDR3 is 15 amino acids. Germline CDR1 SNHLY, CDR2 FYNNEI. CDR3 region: CASSEEGTANTEAFF. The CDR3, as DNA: TGTGCCAGCAGTGAAGAGGGGACAGCGAACACTGAAGCTTTCTTT.

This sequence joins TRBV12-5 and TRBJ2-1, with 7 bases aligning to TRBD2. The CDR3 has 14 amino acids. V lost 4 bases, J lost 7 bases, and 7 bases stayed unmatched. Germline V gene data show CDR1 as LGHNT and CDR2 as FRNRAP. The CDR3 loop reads CASGSSGKTNEQFF. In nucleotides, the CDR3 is TGTGCTAGTGGTTCTAGCGGAAAGACAAATGAGCAGTTCTTC.

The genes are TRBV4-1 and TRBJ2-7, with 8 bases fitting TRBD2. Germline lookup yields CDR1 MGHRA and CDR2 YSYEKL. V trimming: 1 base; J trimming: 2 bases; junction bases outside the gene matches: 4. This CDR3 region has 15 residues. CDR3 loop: CASSQGLGGAYEQYF. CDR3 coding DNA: TGCGCCAGCAGCCAAGGACTCGGGGGGGCCTACGAGCAGTACTTC.

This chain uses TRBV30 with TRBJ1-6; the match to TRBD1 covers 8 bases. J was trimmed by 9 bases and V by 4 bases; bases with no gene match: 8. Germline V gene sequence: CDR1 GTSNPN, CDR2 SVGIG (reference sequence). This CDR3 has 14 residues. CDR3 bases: TGTGCCTGGAACCCGGACAGGGTGGGTTCACCCCTCCACTTT. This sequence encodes CAWNPDRVGSPLHF.

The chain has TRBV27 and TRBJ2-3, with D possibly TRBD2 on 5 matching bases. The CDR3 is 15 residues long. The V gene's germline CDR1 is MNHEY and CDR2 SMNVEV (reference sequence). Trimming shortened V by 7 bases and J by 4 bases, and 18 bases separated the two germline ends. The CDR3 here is CASTGRARSPDTQYF. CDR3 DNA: TGTGCCAGCACCGGGCGGGCCAGGTCCCCAGATACGCAGTATTTT.

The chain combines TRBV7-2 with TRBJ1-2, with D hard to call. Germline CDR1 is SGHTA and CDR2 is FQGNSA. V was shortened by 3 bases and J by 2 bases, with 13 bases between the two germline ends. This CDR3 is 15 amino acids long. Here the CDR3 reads CASSFRAQRNYGYTF. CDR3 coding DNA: TGTGCCAGCAGCTTTCGTGCACAGAGAAACTATGGCTACACCTTC.

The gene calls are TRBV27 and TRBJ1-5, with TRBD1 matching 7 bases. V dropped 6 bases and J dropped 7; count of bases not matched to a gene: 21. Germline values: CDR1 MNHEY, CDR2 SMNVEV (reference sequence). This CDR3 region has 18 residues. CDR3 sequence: CASSRKGQIQGPGQPQHF. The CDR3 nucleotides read TGTGCCAGCAGCCGAAAGGGACAGATACAGGGCCCTGGGCAGCCCCAGCATTTT.

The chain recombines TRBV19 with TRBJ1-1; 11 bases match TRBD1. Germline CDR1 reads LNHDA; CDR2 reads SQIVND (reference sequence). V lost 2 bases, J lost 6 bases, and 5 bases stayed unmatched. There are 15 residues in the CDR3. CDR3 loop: CASSIKGQGVSEAFF. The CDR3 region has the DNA TGTGCCAGTAGTATAAAGGGACAGGGGGTCTCTGAAGCTTTCTTT.

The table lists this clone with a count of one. DNA of the CDR3: TGTGCCAGCAGCCCACTCCCGGGACAAACTAACTATGGCTACACCTTC. It codes for CASSPLPGQTNYGYTF. The chain recombines TRBV11-3 with TRBJ1-2; D may be TRBD1 (6 bases). Deletions cut 5 bases from V and 0 bases from J, with 16 bases between. Per the germline V gene, CDR1 is SGHNT and CDR2 is YENEEA. CDR3 length: 16 amino acids.

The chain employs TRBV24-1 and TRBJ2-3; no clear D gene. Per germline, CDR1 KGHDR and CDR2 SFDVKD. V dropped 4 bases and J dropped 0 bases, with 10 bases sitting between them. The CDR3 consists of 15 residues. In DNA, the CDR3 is TGTGCCACCAGTGACCCCACAGTTAGCACAGATACGCAGTATTTT. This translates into CATSDPTVSTDTQYF.

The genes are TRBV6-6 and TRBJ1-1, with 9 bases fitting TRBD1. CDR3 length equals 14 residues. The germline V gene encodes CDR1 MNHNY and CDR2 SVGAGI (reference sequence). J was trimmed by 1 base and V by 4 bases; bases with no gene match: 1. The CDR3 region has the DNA TGTGCCAGCAGTTTACAGGGGGCGAACACTGAAGCTTTCTTT. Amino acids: CASSLQGANTEAFF.

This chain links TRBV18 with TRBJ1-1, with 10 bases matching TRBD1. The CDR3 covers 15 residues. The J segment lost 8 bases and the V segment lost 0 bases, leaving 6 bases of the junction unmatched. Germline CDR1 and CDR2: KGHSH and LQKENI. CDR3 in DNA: TGTGCCAGCTCACCACCCGACAGGGGGCTAGGGGAAGCTTTCTTT. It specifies CASSPPDRGLGEAFF.

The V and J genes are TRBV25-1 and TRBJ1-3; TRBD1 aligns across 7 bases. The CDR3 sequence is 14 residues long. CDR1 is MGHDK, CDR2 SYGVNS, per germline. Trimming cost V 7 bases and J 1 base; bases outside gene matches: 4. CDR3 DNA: TGTGCCAGCACCAACAGGGGTTCTGGAAACACCATATATTTT. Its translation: CASTNRGSGNTIYF.

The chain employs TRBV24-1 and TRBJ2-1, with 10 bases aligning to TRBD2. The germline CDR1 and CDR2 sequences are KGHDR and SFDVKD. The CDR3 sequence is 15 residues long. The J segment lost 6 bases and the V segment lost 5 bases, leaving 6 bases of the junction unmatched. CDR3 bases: TGTGCCACCAGTGTCTTAGCGGGAGGCATCAATGAGCAGTTCTTC. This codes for CATSVLAGGINEQFF.

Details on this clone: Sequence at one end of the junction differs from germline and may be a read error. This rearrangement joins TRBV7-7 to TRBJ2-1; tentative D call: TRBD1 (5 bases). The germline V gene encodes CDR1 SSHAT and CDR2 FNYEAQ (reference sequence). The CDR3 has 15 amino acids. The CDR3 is CASSLEVTAMGEQFF. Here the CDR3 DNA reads TGTGCTAGCAGCTTAGAGGTGACAGCCATGGGTGAGCAGTTCTTC.

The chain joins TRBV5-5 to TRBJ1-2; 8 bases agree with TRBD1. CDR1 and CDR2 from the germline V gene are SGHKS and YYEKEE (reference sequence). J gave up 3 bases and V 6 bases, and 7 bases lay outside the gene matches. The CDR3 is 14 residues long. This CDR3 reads CASTRAGGDYGYTF. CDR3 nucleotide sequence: TGTGCCAGCACCCGGGCAGGGGGCGACTATGGCTACACCTTC. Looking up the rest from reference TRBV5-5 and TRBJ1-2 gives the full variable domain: DAGVTQSPTHLIKTRGQQVTLRCSPISGHKSVSWYQQVLGQGPQFIFQYYEKEERGRGNFPDRFSARQFPNYSSELNVNALLLGDSALYLCASTRAGGDYGYTFGSGTRLTVV.

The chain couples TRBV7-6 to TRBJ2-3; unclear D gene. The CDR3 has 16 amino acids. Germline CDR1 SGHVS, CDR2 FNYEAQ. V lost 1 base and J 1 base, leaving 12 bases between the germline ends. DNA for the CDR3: TGTGCCAGCAGCTTAGGGTTGCGGAGACGCACAGATACGCAGTATTTT. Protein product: CASSLGLRRRTDTQYF.

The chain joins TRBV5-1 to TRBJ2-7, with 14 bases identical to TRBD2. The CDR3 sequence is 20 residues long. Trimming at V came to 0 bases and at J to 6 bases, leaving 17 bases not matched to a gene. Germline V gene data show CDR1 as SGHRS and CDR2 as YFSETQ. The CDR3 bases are TGCGCCAGCAGCTTGGCCCCGACAGGGGGTCCAGGGACTAGCGGGAGCGAGCAGTACTTC. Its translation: CASSLAPTGGPGTSGSEQYF.

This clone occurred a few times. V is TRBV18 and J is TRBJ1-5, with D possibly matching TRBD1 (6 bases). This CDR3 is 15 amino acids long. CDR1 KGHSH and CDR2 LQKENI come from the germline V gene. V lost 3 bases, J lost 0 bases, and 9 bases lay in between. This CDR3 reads CASSPRGHSNQPQHF. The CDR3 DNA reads TGTGCCAGCTCACCCCGGGGACATAGCAATCAGCCCCAGCATTTT.

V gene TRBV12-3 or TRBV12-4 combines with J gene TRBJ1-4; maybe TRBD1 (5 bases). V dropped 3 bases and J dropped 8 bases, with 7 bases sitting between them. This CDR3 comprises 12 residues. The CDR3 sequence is CASSFGGEKLFF. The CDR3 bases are TGTGCCAGCAGTTTCGGGGGGGAAAAACTGTTTTTT.

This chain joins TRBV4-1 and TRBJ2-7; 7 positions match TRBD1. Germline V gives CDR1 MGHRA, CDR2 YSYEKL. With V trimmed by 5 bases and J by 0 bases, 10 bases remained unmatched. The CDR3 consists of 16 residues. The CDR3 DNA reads TGCGCCAGCAGCTCCCGGACAGGCCTAAGCTCCTACGAGCAGTACTTC. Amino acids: CASSSRTGLSSYEQYF.

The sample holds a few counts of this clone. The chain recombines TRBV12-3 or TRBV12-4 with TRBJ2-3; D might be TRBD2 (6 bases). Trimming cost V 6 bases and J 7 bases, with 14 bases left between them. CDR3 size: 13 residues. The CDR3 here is CASRLGGGNTQYF. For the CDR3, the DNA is TGTGCCAGCAGACTGGGAGGTGGGAATACGCAGTATTTT.

In DNA, the CDR3 is TGTGCCAGCCGCAGGAAAGGGGAGGGACCCTACGAGCAGTACTTC. It translates to CASRRKGEGPYEQYF. The chain combines TRBV19 with TRBJ2-7; 7 positions match TRBD2. Germline V lookup: CDR1 LNHDA, CDR2 SQIVND (reference sequence). V gave up 9 bases and J gave up 2 bases; unmatched junction bases: 13. This CDR3 spans 15 amino acids.